This T cell receptor (beta chain) was recorded in a study of technical replicates of blood from several donors. Between the trimmed V and J ends, which lost 4 bases and 2 bases, there was a span of 10 bases. Germline V gives CDR1 SGHRS, CDR2 YFSETQ. The CDR3 is made up of 15 amino acids. Only in-frame clones appear in the TCRdb table, and some are missing; sequencing was by immunoSEQ multiplex PCR. The sample lists roughly 16,000 clones, approximately 90% occurring once. This clone was found once. The material sequenced was PBMCs. The chain couples TRBV5-1 to TRBJ2-6; the D gene is possibly TRBD1 (6 bases). The sequence derives from a human donor in good health. This chain's CDR3 is CASSQEGAGANVLTF. CDR3 bases: TGCGCCAGCAGCCAAGAGGGGGCTGGGGCCAACGTCCTGACTTTC.